The next 31 T cell receptor beta chains were all read from a single sample in a study of CD8+ T cells in alopecia areata. Extraction of RNA preceded its reverse transcription into cDNA, which served as the sequencing template. Sequenced by immunoSEQ multiplex PCR; TCRdb stores in-frame clones only, minus some. Here the sample spans roughly 250,000 clones, around two thirds being singletons. The sequencing here drew on CD4+ T cells sorted from blood, taken at week 0. These receptors came from a human donor with alopecia areata.

The rearrangement joins TRBV15 to TRBJ2-3; D is unclear. Germline V lookup: CDR1 LNHNV, CDR2 YYDKDF (reference sequence). Trimming cost V 5 bases and J 4 bases, with 19 bases left between them. The CDR3 has 16 residues. The CDR3 loop reads CATSSSRAKGPDTQYF. The DNA for the CDR3 is TGTGCCACCAGCTCATCCCGGGCTAAGGGTCCAGATACGCAGTATTTT.

On this clone itself: A read error may account for a junction end that differs from germline. The gene calls are TRBV29-1 and TRBJ2-2, with a weak D call TRBD2 (6 bases). Germline lookup yields CDR1 SQVTM and CDR2 ANQGSEA. CDR3 length: 14 amino acids. The CDR3 is CSAGGARNPGELSF. CDR3 DNA: TGCAGCGCGGGCGGGGCGCGAAATCCCGGGGAGCTGTCTTTT.

This chain uses TRBV5-1 with TRBJ2-6, with 9 bases fitting TRBD1. Germline values: CDR1 SGHRS, CDR2 YFSETQ. The CDR3 consists of 16 residues. After removal of 4 bases from V and 2 bases from J, the junction contained 4 bases not matched to a gene. CDR3 sequence: CASSGTGGAGANVLTF. For the CDR3, the DNA is TGCGCCAGCAGCGGAACAGGGGGCGCTGGGGCCAACGTCCTGACTTTC.

This chain connects TRBV6-5 to TRBJ2-7; a weak D match, TRBD2 (6 bases). The germline gives CDR1 MNHEY, CDR2 SVGAGI. This CDR3 spans 13 amino acids. V was cut by 4 bases and J by 3 bases, with 10 bases left in between. This CDR3 is CASSLTRIYEQYF. The CDR3 coding sequence is TGTGCCAGCAGTTTGACTAGGATCTACGAGCAGTACTTC.

The genes are TRBV30 and TRBJ1-2; 7 bases map to TRBD1. V was clipped by 2 bases and J by 4 bases; unmatched bases: 4. Per germline, CDR1 GTSNPN and CDR2 SVGIG (reference sequence). There are 13 residues in the CDR3. The CDR3 sequence: CAWSTGATYGYTF. The DNA for the CDR3 is TGTGCCTGGAGTACAGGGGCAACCTATGGCTACACCTTC.

This clone was seen just once. The chain carries TRBV5-1 and TRBJ1-5; D is undetermined. There are 13 residues in the CDR3. From germline, CDR1 is SGHRS and CDR2 YFSETQ. V lost 0 bases and J 3 bases, leaving 4 bases between the germline ends. This chain's CDR3 is CASSLEANQPQHF. In nucleotides, the CDR3 is TGCGCCAGCAGCTTGGAAGCCAATCAGCCCCAGCATTTT.

The CDR3 loop reads CASSLVGGEMNTEAFF. CDR3 nucleotide sequence: TGTGCCAGCAGCTTGGTTGGTGGGGAGATGAACACTGAAGCTTTCTTT. The rearrangement joins TRBV5-4 to TRBJ1-1, with D hard to call. This CDR3 region has 16 residues. V lost 0 bases and J lost 0, with 12 bases in between. In germline, CDR1 is SGHNT, CDR2 YYREEE (reference sequence).

V is TRBV7-2 and J is TRBJ2-1, with D perhaps TRBD1 (6 bases). Germline CDR1 and CDR2: SGHTA and FQGNSA. CDR3 size: 15 residues. The V and J ends lost 5 bases and 7 bases respectively, with 18 bases between them. The CDR3 DNA reads TGTGCCAGCAGCCTAGTGGGACACCCATGGAATGAGCAGTTCTTC. It is translated as CASSLVGHPWNEQFF.

The chain carries TRBV25-1 and TRBJ2-7; 7 bases line up with TRBD1. The germline V gene encodes CDR1 MGHDK and CDR2 SYGVNS. After removal of 3 bases from V and 6 bases from J, the junction contained 5 bases not matched to a gene. The CDR3 covers 13 residues. CDR3 in DNA: TGTGCCAGCAGTGAGTTCTCAGGGGGCGAGCAGTACTTC. Amino acids: CASSEFSGGEQYF.

In this sample, this clone turned up a few times. The chain recombines TRBV6-5 with TRBJ1-2, with 12 bases aligning to TRBD1. Germline V gene lookup returns CDR1 MNHEY and CDR2 SVGAGI. CDR3 length: 16 residues. V lost 4 bases to trimming and J lost 5 bases; unmatched junction nucleotides: 8. The CDR3 loop is CASSSRDRGLGYGYTF. DNA of the CDR3: TGTGCCAGCAGTTCACGGGACAGGGGGCTTGGATATGGCTACACCTTC.

The chain carries TRBV29-1 and TRBJ1-1; TRBD1 aligns across 8 bases. V was clipped by 4 bases and J by 5 bases; unmatched bases: 3. The V gene's germline CDR1 is SQVTM and CDR2 ANQGSEA. The CDR3 runs to 12 residues. CDR3 sequence reads: CSVARTGTEAFF. The CDR3 DNA sequence: TGCAGCGTTGCAAGGACAGGGACTGAAGCTTTCTTT.

The table lists this clone with a few counts. This chain uses TRBV6-5 with TRBJ2-3; the match to TRBD2 covers 10 bases. The CDR3 is 15 amino acids. The germline V gene encodes CDR1 MNHEY and CDR2 SVGAGI. With V trimmed by 6 bases and J by 4 bases, 7 bases remained unmatched. DNA for the CDR3: TGTGCCAGCAGGAGCGGGGGGGCGGGCGCAGATACGCAGTATTTT. Residues: CASRSGGAGADTQYF.

This clone was recorded only once. The V gene is TRBV29-1, the J gene TRBJ2-5; 7 nucleotides align to TRBD1. Unmatched junction bases numbered 4, after V lost 7 bases and J lost 2 bases. The V gene's germline CDR1 is SQVTM and CDR2 ANQGSEA. The CDR3 runs to 12 residues. The CDR3 protein is CSAGDRQETQYF. The CDR3 nucleotides are TGCAGCGCCGGGGACAGACAAGAGACCCAGTACTTC.

V gene TRBV15 combines with J gene TRBJ2-1, with 9 bases matching TRBD2. The germline V gene has CDR1 LNHNV and CDR2 YYDKDF (reference sequence). This CDR3 contains 16 residues. Trimming took 5 bases from V and 5 from J; bases not matched to a gene: 10. In nucleotides, the CDR3 is TGTGCCACCAGCTCCCCCCCTAGCGGGGTCAACAATGAGCAGTTCTTC. Residues: CATSSPPSGVNNEQFF.

V is TRBV10-2 and J is TRBJ2-4; 7 nucleotides agree with TRBD1. Germline V gives CDR1 WSHSY, CDR2 SAAADI. This CDR3 region has 14 residues. J lost 3 bases, V lost 8 bases, and 7 bases had no gene match. The chain's CDR3 is CASGGSGGKNIQYF. The CDR3 coding sequence is TGCGCCAGCGGGGGCTCAGGGGGCAAAAACATTCAGTACTTC.

V gene TRBV7-2 combines with J gene TRBJ2-1; 10 bases map to TRBD1. Germline values: CDR1 SGHTA, CDR2 FQGNSA. The J segment lost 5 bases and the V segment lost 5 bases, leaving 15 bases of the junction unmatched. This CDR3 comprises 18 residues. CDR3 in amino acids: CASSIRTGGSVGHNEQFF. As DNA, the CDR3 is TGTGCCAGCAGCATCAGGACAGGGGGATCAGTCGGCCACAATGAGCAGTTCTTC.

This clone was seen ten or more times. The rearrangement links TRBV4-1 to TRBJ2-1, with 7 bases lining up with TRBD1. The trim removed 8 bases at V and 7 bases at J, leaving 8 bases unmatched. This CDR3 spans 13 amino acids. The germline gives CDR1 MGHRA, CDR2 YSYEKL. CDR3 in DNA: TGCGCCAGCCTTAGCTACAGGGGAAATGAGCAGTTCTTC. It yields the protein CASLSYRGNEQFF.

The rearrangement links TRBV5-1 to TRBJ1-1; D gene uncertain. V was pared by 3 bases and J by 1 base, with 13 bases between. CDR3 length: 15 amino acids. Per germline, CDR1 SGHRS and CDR2 YFSETQ. Written as DNA, the CDR3 is TGCGCCAGCAGCTCCGTCACGACAAGGAACACTGAAGCTTTCTTT. Residues: CASSSVTTRNTEAFF.

The CDR3 reads CASNLYRGKTQYF. In DNA, the CDR3 is TGTGCCAGCAACCTATACAGGGGAAAGACCCAGTACTTC. The chain joins TRBV4-2 to TRBJ2-5; 7 nucleotides match TRBD1. Germline V gene data show CDR1 as LGHNA and CDR2 as YNFKEQ. V was pared by 7 bases and J by 6 bases, with 8 bases of the junction left unmatched. The CDR3 is 13 residues long.

This chain uses TRBV14 with TRBJ2-3; unclear D gene. Germline loops: CDR1 SGHDN, CDR2 FVKESK. With 7 bases removed from V and 1 base from J, the gap between germline ends came to 3 bases. The CDR3 has 11 residues. CDR3 in DNA: TGTGCCAGCACCCGCACAGATACGCAGTATTTT. Protein sequence: CASTRTDTQYF.

The V and J genes are TRBV14 and TRBJ2-7; D not certain. V lost 0 bases to trimming and J lost 6 bases, with 12 bases between them. Germline loops: CDR1 SGHDN, CDR2 FVKESK. This CDR3 comprises 14 residues. The CDR3 sequence: CASSQDLSPSEQYF. The CDR3 DNA reads TGTGCCAGCAGCCAAGATTTATCCCCATCCGAGCAGTACTTC.

This clone was found once. The rearrangement uses TRBV7-9 and TRBJ1-5, with unresolved D. The length of the CDR3 is 14 residues. The germline gives CDR1 SEHNR, CDR2 FQNEAQ (reference sequence). Trimming took off 0 bases at V and 0 bases at J, with 3 bases between the two ends. The CDR3 nucleotides read TGTGCCAGCAGCTTAGCAGGTAGCAATCAGCCCCAGCATTTT. This codes for CASSLAGSNQPQHF.

The chain combines TRBV9 with TRBJ2-7; D is undetermined. The V and J ends lost 0 bases and 1 base respectively, with 5 bases between them. Germline lookup yields CDR1 SGDLS and CDR2 YYNGEE. The CDR3 has 13 amino acids. In DNA, the CDR3 is TGTGCCAGCAGCGTAGGTAGTTCCTACGAGCAGTACTTC. Translating it yields CASSVGSSYEQYF.

The J gene is TRBJ2-2, the V gene TRBV30; D might be TRBD2 (6 bases). There are 15 residues in the CDR3. Germline V gene sequence: CDR1 GTSNPN, CDR2 SVGIG (reference sequence). The ends were cut back, 3 bases at V and 5 bases at J, with 16 bases in the middle. CDR3 region: CAWRLYRRGTGELFF. The CDR3 coding sequence is TGTGCCTGGAGGTTATACAGGAGGGGAACCGGGGAGCTGTTTTTT.

This clone was counted only a few times. The V and J genes are TRBV25-1 and TRBJ2-7; the D is unclear. V was cut by 3 bases and J by 4 bases, with 7 bases left in between. Germline CDR1 reads MGHDK; CDR2 reads SYGVNS. The CDR3 covers 12 residues. CDR3: CASSDRRYEQYF. The DNA for the CDR3 is TGTGCCAGCAGTGACAGGAGATACGAGCAGTACTTC.

The chain's CDR3 is CAWSRDRGYYEQYF. CDR3 nucleotide sequence: TGTGCCTGGAGCCGGGACAGGGGGTACTACGAGCAGTACTTC. The J gene is TRBJ2-7, the V gene TRBV30, with TRBD1 matching over 11 bases. The CDR3 length is 14 residues. V dropped 3 bases and J dropped 3; count of bases not matched to a gene: 4. CDR1 is GTSNPN and CDR2 is SVGIG in the germline V gene (reference sequence).

The chain couples TRBV9 to TRBJ2-7; 9 bases are shared with TRBD1. CDR1 and CDR2 from the germline V gene are SGDLS and YYNGEE. This CDR3 region has 16 residues. After removal of 3 bases from V and 6 bases from J, the junction contained 13 bases not matched to a gene. CDR3 sequence reads: CASSANVNRGLGEQYF. The DNA for the CDR3 is TGTGCCAGCAGCGCCAACGTGAACAGGGGGCTTGGCGAGCAGTACTTC.

This chain connects TRBV7-9 to TRBJ2-5; D gene uncertain. The CDR3 runs to 12 residues. CDR1 and CDR2 from the germline V gene are SEHNR and FQNEAQ (reference sequence). V was shortened by 6 bases and J by 3 bases, with 8 bases between the two germline ends. The DNA for the CDR3 is TGTGCCAGCAGTCTGGGGAAAGAGACCCAGTACTTC. Encoded protein: CASSLGKETQYF.

This clone has just a few counts. J is TRBJ2-7 and V is TRBV6-5; D not resolved. Germline CDR1 and CDR2: MNHEY and SVGAGI. V was shortened by 3 bases and J by 2 bases, with 11 bases between the two germline ends. The CDR3 totals 14 residues. Here the CDR3 reads CASSYYDRPYEQYF. As DNA, the CDR3 is TGTGCCAGCAGTTATTATGACCGACCCTACGAGCAGTACTTC.

The chain recombines TRBV19 with TRBJ2-5; unclear D gene. CDR3 length: 16 residues. The V end was cut by 5 bases, the J end by 2 bases, with 18 bases between. Germline values: CDR1 LNHDA, CDR2 SQIVND (reference sequence). CDR3 nucleotides: TGTGCCAGTAGTCTCTCCAATGCCCGGCTGCAAGAGACCCAGTACTTC. It codes for CASSLSNARLQETQYF.

The chain has TRBV2 and TRBJ2-1; 8 bases align to TRBD2. The germline gives CDR1 SNHLY, CDR2 FYNNEI. The CDR3 length is 15 residues. V shed 6 bases, J shed 4 bases, and the junction held 8 bases outside the gene matches. DNA for the CDR3: TGTGCCAGCAGGTCTAGCGGGCTCATTTACAATGAGCAGTTCTTC. It specifies CASRSSGLIYNEQFF. Full variable domain (remainder filled in from reference TRBV2 and TRBJ2-1): EPEVTQTPSHQVTQMGQEVILRCVPISNHLYFYWYRQILGQKVEFLVSFYNNEISEKSEIFDDQFSVERPDGSNFTLKIRSTKLEDSAMYFCASRSSGLIYNEQFFGPGTRLTVL.